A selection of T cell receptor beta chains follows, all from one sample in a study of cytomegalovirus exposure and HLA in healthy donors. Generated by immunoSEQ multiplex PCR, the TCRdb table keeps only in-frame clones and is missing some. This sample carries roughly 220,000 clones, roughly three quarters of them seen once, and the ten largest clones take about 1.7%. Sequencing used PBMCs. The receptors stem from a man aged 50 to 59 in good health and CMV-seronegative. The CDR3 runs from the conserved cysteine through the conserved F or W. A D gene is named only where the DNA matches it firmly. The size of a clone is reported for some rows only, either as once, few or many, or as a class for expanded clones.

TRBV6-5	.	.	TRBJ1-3	TGTGCCAGCAGTTACTCCCGGACAGCTGGAAACACCATATATTTT	CASSYSRTAGNTIYF
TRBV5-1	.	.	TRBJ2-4	TGCGCCAGCAGCTGGGGGCCTTCGGCCAAAAACATTCAGTACTTC	CASSWGPSAKNIQYF
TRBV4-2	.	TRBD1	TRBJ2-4	TGTGCCAGCAGCCAAGATCGACAGGGCCCCAAAAACATTCAGTACTTC	CASSQDRQGPKNIQYF
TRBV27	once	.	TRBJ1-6	TGTGCCAGCAGTCCCCGACAGTTCCGTTCACCCCTCCACTTT	CASSPRQFRSPLHF
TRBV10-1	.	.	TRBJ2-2	TGCGCCAGTGGGACTGCCGGGGAGCTGTTTTTT	CASGTAGELFF
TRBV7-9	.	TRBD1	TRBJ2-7	TGTGCCAGCAGCTTCCACCCAGACAGGGGGGCCCCCGAGCAGTACTTC	CASSFHPDRGAPEQYF
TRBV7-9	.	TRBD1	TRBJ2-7	TGTGCCAGCAGTGCCACAGGGGACGAGCAGTACTTC	CASSATGDEQYF
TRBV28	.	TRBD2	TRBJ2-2	TGTGCCAGCAGTTTGGGACTAGCGGGCGGGGAGCTGTTTTTT	CASSLGLAGGELFF
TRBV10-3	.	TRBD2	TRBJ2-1	TGTGCCGCTAGCGGGAGCGGAGCTGAGCAGTTCTTC	CAASGSGAEQFF
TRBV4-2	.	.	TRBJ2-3	TGTGCCAGCAGCCAAAAACTTACAGATACGCAGTATTTT	CASSQKLTDTQYF
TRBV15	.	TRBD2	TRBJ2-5	TGTGCCACCAGCAGGCCGACTAGCGGGACGGAGACCCAGTACTTC	CATSRPTSGTETQYF
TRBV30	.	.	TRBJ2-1	TGTGCCTGGAGAAAAGCGGGTAGAAGCTCCTACAATGAGCAGTTCTTC	CAWRKAGRSSYNEQFF
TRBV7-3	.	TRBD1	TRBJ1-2	TGTGCCAGCAGCACGAGATTAGGGACAGACTATGGCTACACCTTC	CASSTRLGTDYGYTF
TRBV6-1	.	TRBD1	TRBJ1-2	TGTGCCAGCACCGACGGGGGACAGTTGGGTGGCTACACCTTC	CASTDGGQLGGYTF
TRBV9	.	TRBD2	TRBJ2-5	TGTGCCAGCAGCGTGAGCGGGAGGGCCTCCGAGACCCAGTACTTC	CASSVSGRASETQYF
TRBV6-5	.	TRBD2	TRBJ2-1	TGTGCCAGCAGTTACTCTACTAGCGGCCGTTATAGTGAGCAGTTCTTC	CASSYSTSGRYSEQFF
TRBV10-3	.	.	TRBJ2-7	TGTGCCATCAGTGGGGACTTCAGCTCCTACGAGCAGTACTTC	CAISGDFSSYEQYF
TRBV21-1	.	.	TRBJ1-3	TGTGCCAGCAGCAAAGTGGGGACAGGGGTGACAGTCTCTGGAAACACCATATATTTT	CASSKVGTGVTVSGNTIYF
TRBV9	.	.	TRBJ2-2	TGTGCCAGCAGCGCACGGGGCACCGGGGAGCTGTTTTTT	CASSARGTGELFF